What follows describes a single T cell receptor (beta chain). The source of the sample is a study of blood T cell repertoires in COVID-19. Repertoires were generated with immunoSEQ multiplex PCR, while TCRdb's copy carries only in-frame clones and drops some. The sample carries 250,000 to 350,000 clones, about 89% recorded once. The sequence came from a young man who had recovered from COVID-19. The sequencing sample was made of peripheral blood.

CDR3 loop: CASSLVDRGSAFF. The CDR3 nucleotides read TGTGCCAGCAGCTTAGTGGACAGGGGTTCTGCTTTCTTT. The V gene is TRBV7-2, the J gene TRBJ1-1; 9 positions match TRBD1. Per the germline V gene, CDR1 is SGHTA and CDR2 is FQGNSA. With V trimmed by 1 base and J by 11 bases, 5 bases remained unmatched. The CDR3 runs to 13 residues.